This T cell receptor (beta chain) emerged from a study of T-cell memory formation after mild COVID-19. Turning to the study itself: Largely, the TCR clusters proved donor specific.

Losses at the gene ends were 0 bases for V and 4 bases for J; bases not matched to a gene: 3. Germline assignment: CDR1 DFQATT and CDR2 SNEGSKA (reference sequence). The CDR3 loop spans 14 amino acids. TCRdb analysed the 5' RACE reads with MiXCR anew, one entry per CDR3 protein. The table shows under 250,000 distinct CDR3 sequences, with just over 9.5% occurring only once. This clonotype was observed a few times. The clonotype was recovered from a man in his late teens or twenties who had mild COVID-19 (a few samples of this study predate the infection). Cell type and time point are not known. The sequencing input was PBMCs or a T cell subset sorted from them (not recorded which). J is TRBJ2-1 and V is TRBV20-1; 7 bases match TRBD1. CDR3 bases: TGCAGTGCTAGAGATAGGGACAGTTACAATGAGCAGTTCTTC. It is translated as CSARDRDSYNEQFF.